The T cell receptor beta chain described here comes from a study of regulatory T cells in long-lasting Graves disease. Study-level information: Over 5 years on antithyroid drugs plus positive TSH receptor antibodies marked Graves' disease as persistent.

V was clipped by 5 bases and J by 7 bases, with 12 bases between them. CDR3 length equals 13 residues. Germline V gives CDR1 LNHDA, CDR2 SQIVND (reference sequence). Construction of TCR beta libraries relied on iRepertoire HTBI primers and on Arm-PCR targeting CDR3 regions. TCRdb re-derived calls from the multiplex PCR reads in MiXCR, one entry per CDR3 protein. This table has about 430,000 distinct CDR3 sequences, about 21% appearing once. Time point described: persistent/refractory GD, antithyroid drugs over 5 years with positive TRAb. After RNA was extracted from PBMCs, the TCR library was made from it.

V usage is TRBV19 and J usage is TRBJ2-4; D is unresolved. Sequenced material: peripheral blood mononuclear cells (PBMCs), taken when the disease was refractory, from a patient treated with antithyroid drugs. This clonotype was sampled from a female donor with Graves disease. The CDR3 is CASSVGRTNIQYF. CDR3 coding DNA: TGTGCCAGTAGTGTTGGCAGAACGAACATTCAGTACTTC.